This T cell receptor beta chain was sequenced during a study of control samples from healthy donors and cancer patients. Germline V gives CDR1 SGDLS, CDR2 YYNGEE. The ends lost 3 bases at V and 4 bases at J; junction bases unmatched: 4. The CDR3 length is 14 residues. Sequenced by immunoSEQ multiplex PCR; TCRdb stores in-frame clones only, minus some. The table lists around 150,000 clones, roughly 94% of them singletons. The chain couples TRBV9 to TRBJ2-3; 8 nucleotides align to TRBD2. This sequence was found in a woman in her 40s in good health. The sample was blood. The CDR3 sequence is CASSARGLADTQYF. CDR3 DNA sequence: TGTGCCAGCAGCGCCAGGGGACTAGCAGATACGCAGTATTTT.